Shown below are 9 T cell receptor beta chains from a single sample sequenced in a study of human T cells and chemical hapten exposure. As to time point: healthy volunteer bleed at 6 weeks. It was from unfractionated whole blood that total RNA was extracted. MiXCR, applied by TCRdb to the RACE reads, yields one record per CDR3 protein. The sample has roughly 43,000 distinct CDR3 sequences; 3.7% are singletons. Sequenced: whole blood. These receptors were taken from a human donor in good health. Some clones in this sample may be carry-over from other donors' samples.

This clonotype was found many times. The chain is built from TRBV27 and TRBJ1-1; D is ambiguous. V was shortened by 1 base and J by 4 bases, with 22 bases between the two germline ends. This CDR3 region has 18 residues. Germline lookup yields CDR1 MNHEY and CDR2 SMNVEV (reference sequence). This CDR3 reads CASSLLRGGPGVFTEAFF. CDR3 DNA: TGTGCCAGCAGTTTATTAAGAGGAGGGCCCGGGGTGTTCACTGAAGCTTTCTTT.

V usage is TRBV6-5 and J usage is TRBJ1-5, with 8 bases fitting TRBD1. The CDR3 is 15 residues long. Germline CDR1 MNHEY, CDR2 SVGAGI. V lost 6 bases and J lost 7; bases outside the gene matches: 11. Written as DNA, the CDR3 is TGTGCCAGCAGCAGTCTCAGGGGGCGCCGACAGCCCCAGCATTTT. Protein: CASSSLRGRRQPQHF.

This chain connects TRBV7-9 to TRBJ1-2, with D unclear. This CDR3 is 15 amino acids long. CDR1 and CDR2 from the germline V gene are SEHNR and FQNEAQ (reference sequence). V lost 1 base to trimming and J lost 1 base, with 10 bases between them. CDR3 nucleotides: TGTGCCAGCAGCTTAGGTTCAGATGTTAACTATGGCTACACCTTC. It translates to CASSLGSDVNYGYTF.

This clonotype showed up many times. The chain uses TRBV29-1 and TRBJ1-4; possible D gene TRBD1, 5 bases. The V gene's germline CDR1 is SQVTM and CDR2 ANQGSEA. The CDR3 is 12 residues long. Trimming stripped 4 bases from V and 8 bases from J, with 11 bases between. CDR3 residues: CSVGAGMEKLFF. The CDR3 DNA follows: TGCAGCGTTGGGGCAGGGATGGAAAAACTGTTTTTT.

This clonotype was counted many times. The rearrangement uses TRBV14 and TRBJ1-1; tentatively, D is TRBD1 (5 bases). Germline V gives CDR1 SGHDN, CDR2 FVKESK. Deletions cut 0 bases from V and 4 bases from J, with 9 bases between. This CDR3 has 14 residues. This CDR3 is CASSQDQGITEAFF. The CDR3, as DNA: TGTGCCAGCAGCCAAGATCAGGGTATCACTGAAGCTTTCTTT.

This clonotype showed up many times. This chain joins TRBV27 and TRBJ2-7; D perhaps matches TRBD1 (5 bases). There are 15 residues in the CDR3. Trimming pared 8 bases from V and 4 bases from J, leaving 21 bases between. Germline V gene lookup returns CDR1 MNHEY and CDR2 SMNVEV (reference sequence). Here the CDR3 DNA reads TGTGCCAGCGGTATTCAGGGTATCCCCTTTTACGAGCAGTACTTC. Protein product: CASGIQGIPFYEQYF.

This clonotype was seen a handful of times. The CDR3 DNA reads as TGCAGCGTTGATCAGCGAAGGAGAACAGATACGCAGTATTTT. It is translated as CSVDQRRRTDTQYF. The chain joins TRBV29-1 to TRBJ2-3; no reliable D call. The CDR3 is made up of 14 amino acids. The V gene lost 3 bases and the J gene lost 3 bases, with 13 bases spanning the gap. The germline V gene has CDR1 SQVTM and CDR2 ANQGSEA.

Ten or more counts support this clonotype. The gene calls are TRBV7-8 and TRBJ2-3; 9 bases map to TRBD2. CDR1 and CDR2 from the germline V gene are SGHVS and FQNEAQ. The CDR3 extends over 14 amino acids. V lost 6 bases and J lost 4; bases outside the gene matches: 5. The DNA for the CDR3 is TGTGCCAGCAGATATATAGCGGGAGCAGATACGCAGTATTTT. Translation: CASRYIAGADTQYF.

CDR3 DNA: TGTGCCAGCAGACTCGGACTGTTGAACACTGAAGCTTTCTTT. Its protein product is CASRLGLLNTEAFF. The chain couples TRBV6-5 to TRBJ1-1; D remains unclear. CDR3 length: 14 residues. The V and J ends lost 6 bases and 0 bases respectively, with 11 bases between them. Per germline, CDR1 MNHEY and CDR2 SVGAGI.